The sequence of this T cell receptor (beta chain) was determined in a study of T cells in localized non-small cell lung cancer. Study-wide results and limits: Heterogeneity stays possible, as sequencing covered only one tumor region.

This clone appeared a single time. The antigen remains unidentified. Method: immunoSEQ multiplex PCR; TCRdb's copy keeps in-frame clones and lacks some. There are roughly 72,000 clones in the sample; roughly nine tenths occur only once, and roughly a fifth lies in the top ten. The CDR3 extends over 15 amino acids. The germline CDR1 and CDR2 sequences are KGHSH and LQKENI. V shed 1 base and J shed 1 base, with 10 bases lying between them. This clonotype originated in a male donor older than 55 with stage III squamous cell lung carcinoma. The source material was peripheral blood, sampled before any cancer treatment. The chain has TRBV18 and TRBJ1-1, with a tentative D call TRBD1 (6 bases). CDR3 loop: CASSPRGQPNTEAFF. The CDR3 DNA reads TGTGCCAGCTCACCACGAGGACAGCCGAACACTGAAGCTTTCTTT.